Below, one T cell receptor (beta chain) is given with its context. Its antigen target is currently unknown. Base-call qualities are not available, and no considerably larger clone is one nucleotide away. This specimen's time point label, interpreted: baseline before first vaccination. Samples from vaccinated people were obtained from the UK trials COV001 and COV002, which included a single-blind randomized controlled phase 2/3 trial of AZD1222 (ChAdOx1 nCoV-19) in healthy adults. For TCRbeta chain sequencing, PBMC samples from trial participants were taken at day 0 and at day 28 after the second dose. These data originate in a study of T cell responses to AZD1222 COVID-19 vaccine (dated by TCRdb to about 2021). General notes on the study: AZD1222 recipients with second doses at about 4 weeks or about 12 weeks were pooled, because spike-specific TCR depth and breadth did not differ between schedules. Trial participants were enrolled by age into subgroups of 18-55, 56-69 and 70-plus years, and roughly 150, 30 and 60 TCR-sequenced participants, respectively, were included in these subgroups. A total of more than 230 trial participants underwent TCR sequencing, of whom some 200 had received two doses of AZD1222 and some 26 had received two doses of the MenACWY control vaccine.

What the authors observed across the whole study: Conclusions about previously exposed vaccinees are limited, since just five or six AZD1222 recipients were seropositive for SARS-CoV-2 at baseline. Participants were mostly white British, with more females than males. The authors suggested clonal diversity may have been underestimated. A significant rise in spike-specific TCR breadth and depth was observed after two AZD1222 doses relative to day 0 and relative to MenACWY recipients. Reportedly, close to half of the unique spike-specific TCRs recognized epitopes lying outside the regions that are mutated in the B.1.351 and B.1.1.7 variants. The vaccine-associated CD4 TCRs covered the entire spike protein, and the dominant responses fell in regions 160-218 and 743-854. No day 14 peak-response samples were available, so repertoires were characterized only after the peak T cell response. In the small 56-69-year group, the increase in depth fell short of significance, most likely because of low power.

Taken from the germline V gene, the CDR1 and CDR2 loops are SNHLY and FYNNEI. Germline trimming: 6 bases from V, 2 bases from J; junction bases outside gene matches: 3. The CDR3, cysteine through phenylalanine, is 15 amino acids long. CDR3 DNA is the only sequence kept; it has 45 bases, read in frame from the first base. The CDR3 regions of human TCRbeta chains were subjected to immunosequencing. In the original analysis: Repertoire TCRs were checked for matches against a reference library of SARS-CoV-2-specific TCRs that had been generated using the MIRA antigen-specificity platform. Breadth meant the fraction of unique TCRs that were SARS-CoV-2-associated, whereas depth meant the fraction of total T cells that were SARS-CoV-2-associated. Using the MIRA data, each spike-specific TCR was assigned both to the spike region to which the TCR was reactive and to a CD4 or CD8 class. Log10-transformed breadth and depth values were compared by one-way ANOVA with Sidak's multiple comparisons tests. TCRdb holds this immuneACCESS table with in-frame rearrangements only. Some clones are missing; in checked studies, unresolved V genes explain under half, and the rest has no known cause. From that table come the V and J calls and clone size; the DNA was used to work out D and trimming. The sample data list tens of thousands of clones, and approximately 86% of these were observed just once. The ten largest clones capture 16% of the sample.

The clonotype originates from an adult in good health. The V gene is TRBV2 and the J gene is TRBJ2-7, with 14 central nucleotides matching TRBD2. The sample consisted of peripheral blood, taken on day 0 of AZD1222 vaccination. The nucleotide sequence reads TGTGCCAGCAGGGGACTAGCGGGGGCCCCCTACGAGCAGTACTTC. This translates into CASRGLAGAPYEQYF.